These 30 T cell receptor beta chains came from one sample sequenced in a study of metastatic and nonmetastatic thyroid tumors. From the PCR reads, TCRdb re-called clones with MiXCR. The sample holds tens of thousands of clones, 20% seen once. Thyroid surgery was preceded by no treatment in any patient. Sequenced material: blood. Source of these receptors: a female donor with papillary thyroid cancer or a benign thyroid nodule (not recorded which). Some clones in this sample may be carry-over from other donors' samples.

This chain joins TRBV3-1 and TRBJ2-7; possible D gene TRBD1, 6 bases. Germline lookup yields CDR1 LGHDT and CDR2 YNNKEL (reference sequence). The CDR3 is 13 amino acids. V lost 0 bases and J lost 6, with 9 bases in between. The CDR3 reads CASSQDWGREQYF. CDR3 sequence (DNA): TGTGCCAGCAGCCAAGATTGGGGGCGCGAGCAGTACTTC.

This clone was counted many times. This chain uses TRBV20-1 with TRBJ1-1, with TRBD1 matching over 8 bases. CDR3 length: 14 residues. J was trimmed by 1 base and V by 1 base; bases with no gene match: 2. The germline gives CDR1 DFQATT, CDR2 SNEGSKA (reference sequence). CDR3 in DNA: TGCAGTGCTAGAGTCGGGACAGGGAACACTGAAGCTTTCTTT. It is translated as CSARVGTGNTEAFF.

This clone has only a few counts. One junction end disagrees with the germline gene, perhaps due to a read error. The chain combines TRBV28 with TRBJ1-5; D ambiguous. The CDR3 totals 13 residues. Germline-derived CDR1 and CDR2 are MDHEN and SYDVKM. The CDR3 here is CASSLVNREKSLF. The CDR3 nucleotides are TGTGCCAGCAGTTTGGTGAATCGGGAAAAGAGCCTTTTT.

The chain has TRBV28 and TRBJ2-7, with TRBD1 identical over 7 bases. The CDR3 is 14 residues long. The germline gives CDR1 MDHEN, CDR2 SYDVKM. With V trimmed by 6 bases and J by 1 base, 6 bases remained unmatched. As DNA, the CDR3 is TGTGCCAGCAGCCCATGGGACAGATCCTACGAGCAGTACTTC. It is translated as CASSPWDRSYEQYF.

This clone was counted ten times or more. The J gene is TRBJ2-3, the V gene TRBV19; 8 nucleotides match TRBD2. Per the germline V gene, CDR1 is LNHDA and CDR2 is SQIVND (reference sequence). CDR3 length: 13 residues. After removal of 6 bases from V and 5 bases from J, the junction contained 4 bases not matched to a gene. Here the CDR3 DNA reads TGTGCCAGTAGGTCGGGAGGGGGAGATACGCAGTATTTT. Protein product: CASRSGGGDTQYF.

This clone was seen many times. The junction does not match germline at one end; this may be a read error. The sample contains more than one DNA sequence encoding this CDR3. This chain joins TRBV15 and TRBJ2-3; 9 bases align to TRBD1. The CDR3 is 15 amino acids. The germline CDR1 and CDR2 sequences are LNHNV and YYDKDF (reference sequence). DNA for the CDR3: TGTGCTACCAGCAGGGACAGGGAATTCACAGATACGCAGTATTTT. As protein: CATSRDREFTDTQYF.

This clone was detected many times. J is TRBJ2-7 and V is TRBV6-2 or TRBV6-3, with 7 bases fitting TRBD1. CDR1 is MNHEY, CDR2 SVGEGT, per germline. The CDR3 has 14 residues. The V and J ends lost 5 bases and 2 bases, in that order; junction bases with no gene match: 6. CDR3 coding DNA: TGTGCCAGCAGTACGACAGGGAGTACCTACGAGCAGTACTTC. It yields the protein CASSTTGSTYEQYF.

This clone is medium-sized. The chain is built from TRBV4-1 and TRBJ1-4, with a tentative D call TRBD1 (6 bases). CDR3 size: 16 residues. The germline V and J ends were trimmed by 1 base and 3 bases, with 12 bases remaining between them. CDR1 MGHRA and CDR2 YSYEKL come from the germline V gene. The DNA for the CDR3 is TGCGCCAGCAGCCAAGGGGGGGGGCCGCCTAATGAAAAACTGTTTTTT. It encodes CASSQGGGPPNEKLFF.

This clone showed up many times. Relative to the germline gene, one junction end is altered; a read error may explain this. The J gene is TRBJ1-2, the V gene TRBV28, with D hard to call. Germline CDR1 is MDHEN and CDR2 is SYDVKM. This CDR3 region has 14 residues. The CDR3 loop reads CASRTNQQSYGYTF. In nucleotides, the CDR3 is TGTGCCAGCAGAACCAATCAGCAATCCTATGGGTACACCTTC.

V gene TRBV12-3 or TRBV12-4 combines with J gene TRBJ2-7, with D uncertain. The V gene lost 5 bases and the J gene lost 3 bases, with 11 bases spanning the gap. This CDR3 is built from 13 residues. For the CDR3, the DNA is TGTGCCAGCAGTCCCCCTGTCGTCTACGAGCAGTACTTC. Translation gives CASSPPVVYEQYF.

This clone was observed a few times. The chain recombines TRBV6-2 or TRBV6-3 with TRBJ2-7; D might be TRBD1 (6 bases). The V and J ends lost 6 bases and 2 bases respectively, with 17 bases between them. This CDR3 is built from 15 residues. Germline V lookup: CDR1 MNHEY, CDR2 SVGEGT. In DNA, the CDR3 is TGTGCCAGCAGACTCCCCGAGGGGGAAACCTACGAGCAGTACTTC. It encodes CASRLPEGETYEQYF.

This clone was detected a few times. The chain's CDR3 is CASRGTRMDEQFF. In DNA, the CDR3 is TGTGCCAGCAGGGGGACCAGGATGGATGAGCAGTTCTTC. This chain uses TRBV6-1 with TRBJ2-1, with D tentatively TRBD1 or TRBD2 (5 bases each). The CDR3 is 13 amino acids. The V gene's germline CDR1 is MNHNS and CDR2 SASEGT. Trimming removed 6 bases at V and 8 bases at J, with 14 bases between.

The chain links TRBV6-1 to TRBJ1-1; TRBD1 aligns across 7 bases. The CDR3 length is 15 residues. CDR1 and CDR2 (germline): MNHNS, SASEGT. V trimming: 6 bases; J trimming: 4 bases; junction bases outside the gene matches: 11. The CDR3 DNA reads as TGTGCCAGCAGAAGGGAACAGGGGAAGAGCACTGAAGCTTTCTTT. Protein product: CASRREQGKSTEAFF.

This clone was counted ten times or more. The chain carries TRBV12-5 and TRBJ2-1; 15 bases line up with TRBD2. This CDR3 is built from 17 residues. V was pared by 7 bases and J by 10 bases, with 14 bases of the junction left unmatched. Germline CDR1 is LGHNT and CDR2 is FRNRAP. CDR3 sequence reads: CASVPDPGLAGGREQFF. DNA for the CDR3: TGTGCTAGTGTCCCGGATCCGGGACTAGCGGGGGGAAGGGAGCAGTTCTTC.

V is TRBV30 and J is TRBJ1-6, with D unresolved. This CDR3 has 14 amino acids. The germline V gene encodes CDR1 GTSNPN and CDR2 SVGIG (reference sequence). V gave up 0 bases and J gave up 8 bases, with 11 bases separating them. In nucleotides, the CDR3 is TGTGCCTGGAGTGTACTGATGGGTTATTCACCCCTCCACTTT. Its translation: CAWSVLMGYSPLHF.

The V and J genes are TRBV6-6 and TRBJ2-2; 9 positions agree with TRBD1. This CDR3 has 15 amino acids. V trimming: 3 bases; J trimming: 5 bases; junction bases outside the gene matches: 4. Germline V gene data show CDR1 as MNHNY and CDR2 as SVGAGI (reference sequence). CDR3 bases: TGTGCCAGCAGTTATAACAGGGGGCGGACCGGGGAGCTGTTTTTT. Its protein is CASSYNRGRTGELFF.

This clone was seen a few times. The DNA for the CDR3 is TGTGCCAGCAGCTTAGGTGACAGGGGGAACACTGAAGCTTTCTTT. Translating gives CASSLGDRGNTEAFF. This chain connects TRBV11-1 to TRBJ1-1; 8 bases match TRBD1. Germline V gene sequence: CDR1 SGHAT, CDR2 FQDESV (reference sequence). The CDR3 consists of 15 residues. V lost 1 base and J lost 1; bases outside the gene matches: 2. Together with reference TRBV11-1 and TRBJ1-1, the CDR3 gives the full variable domain: EAEVAQSPRYKITEKSQAVAFWCDPISGHATLYWYRQILGQGPELLVQFQDESVVDDSQLPKDRFSAERLKGVDSTLKIQPAELGDSAMYLCASSLGDRGNTEAFFGQGTRLTVV.

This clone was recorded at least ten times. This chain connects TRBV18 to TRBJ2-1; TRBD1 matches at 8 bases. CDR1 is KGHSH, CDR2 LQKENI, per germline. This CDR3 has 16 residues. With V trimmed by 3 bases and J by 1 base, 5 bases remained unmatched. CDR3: CASSPPGQESYNEQFF. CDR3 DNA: TGTGCCAGCTCACCGCCGGGACAGGAGTCCTACAATGAGCAGTTCTTC.

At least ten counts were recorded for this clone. The CDR3 DNA follows: TGCGCCACCCAGAATGGGTTCCGGGCAGGGCAGCCAGATACGCAGTATTTT. Amino acid sequence: CATQNGFRAGQPDTQYF. The V call is TRBV5-1, the J call TRBJ2-3; D perhaps matches TRBD1 (5 bases). V shed 9 bases and J shed 4 bases, with 27 bases lying between them. Germline lookup yields CDR1 SGHRS and CDR2 YFSETQ. This CDR3 contains 17 residues. The full variable domain, in which reference TRBV5-1 and TRBJ2-3 provide the parts outside the CDR3, is KAGVTQTPRYLIKTRGQQVTLSCSPISGHRSVSWYQQTPGQGLQFLFEYFSETQRNKGNFPGRFSGRQFSNSRSEMNVSTLELGDSALYLCATQNGFRAGQPDTQYFGPGTRLTVL.

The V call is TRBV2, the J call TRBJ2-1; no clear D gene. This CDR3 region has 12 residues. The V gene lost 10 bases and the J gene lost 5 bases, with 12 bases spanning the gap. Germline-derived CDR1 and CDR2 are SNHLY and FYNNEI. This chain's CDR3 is CAISDPNNEQFF. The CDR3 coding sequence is TGTGCCATTAGTGACCCCAACAATGAGCAGTTCTTC.

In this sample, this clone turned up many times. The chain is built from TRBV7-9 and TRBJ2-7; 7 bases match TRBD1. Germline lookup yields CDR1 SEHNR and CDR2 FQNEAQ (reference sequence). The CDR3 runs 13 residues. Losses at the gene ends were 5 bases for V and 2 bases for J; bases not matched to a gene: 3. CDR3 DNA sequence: TGTGCCAGCAGCAGGGACAGCACCTACGAGCAGTACTTC. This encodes CASSRDSTYEQYF.

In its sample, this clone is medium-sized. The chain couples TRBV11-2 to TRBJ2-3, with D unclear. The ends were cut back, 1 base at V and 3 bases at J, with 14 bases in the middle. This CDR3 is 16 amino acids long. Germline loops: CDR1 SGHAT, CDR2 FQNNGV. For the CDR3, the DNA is TGTGCCAGCAGCTTAGGGGTACGGCTAGTAACAGATACGCAGTATTTT. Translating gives CASSLGVRLVTDTQYF. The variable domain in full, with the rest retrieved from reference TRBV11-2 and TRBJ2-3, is EAGVAQSPRYKIIEKRQSVAFWCNPISGHATLYWYQQILGQGPKLLIQFQNNGVVDDSQLPKDRFSAERLKGVDSTLKIQPAKLEDSAVYLCASSLGVRLVTDTQYFGPGTRLTVL.

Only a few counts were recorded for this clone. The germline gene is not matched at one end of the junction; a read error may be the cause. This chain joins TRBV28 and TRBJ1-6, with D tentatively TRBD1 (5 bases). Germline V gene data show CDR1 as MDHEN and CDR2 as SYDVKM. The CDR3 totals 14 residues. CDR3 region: CASILPGRTSPLHF. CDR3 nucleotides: TGTGCCAGCATTTTACCGGGACGGACGTCACCCCTCCACTTT.

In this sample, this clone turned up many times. CDR3 loop: CASSETGGLSGNTIYF. DNA of the CDR3: TGTGCCAGCAGTGAGACAGGGGGTCTCTCTGGAAACACCATATATTTT. The chain uses TRBV2 and TRBJ1-3; 9 nucleotides line up with TRBD1. Per germline, CDR1 SNHLY and CDR2 FYNNEI. V shed 3 bases and J 0 bases; nucleotides not matched to a gene: 3. The CDR3 consists of 16 residues.

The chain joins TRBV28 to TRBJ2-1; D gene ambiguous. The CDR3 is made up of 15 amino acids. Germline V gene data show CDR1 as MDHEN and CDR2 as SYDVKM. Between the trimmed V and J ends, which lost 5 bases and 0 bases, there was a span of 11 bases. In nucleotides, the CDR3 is TGTGCCAGCAGTCCTACTCTAAGCTCCTACAATGAGCAGTTCTTC. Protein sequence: CASSPTLSSYNEQFF.

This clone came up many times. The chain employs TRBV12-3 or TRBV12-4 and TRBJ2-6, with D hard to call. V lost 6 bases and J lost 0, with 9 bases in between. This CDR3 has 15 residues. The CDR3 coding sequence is TGTGCCAGCAGCATCGATGGCTCTGGGGCCAACGTCCTGACTTTC. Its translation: CASSIDGSGANVLTF.

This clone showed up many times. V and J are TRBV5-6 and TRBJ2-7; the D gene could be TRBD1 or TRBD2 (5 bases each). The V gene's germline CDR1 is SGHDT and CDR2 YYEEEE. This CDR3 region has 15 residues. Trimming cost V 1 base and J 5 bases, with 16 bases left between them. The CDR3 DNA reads TGTGCCAGCAGCTTGCCGGGGCTGGGGGAACACGAGCAGTACTTC. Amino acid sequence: CASSLPGLGEHEQYF.

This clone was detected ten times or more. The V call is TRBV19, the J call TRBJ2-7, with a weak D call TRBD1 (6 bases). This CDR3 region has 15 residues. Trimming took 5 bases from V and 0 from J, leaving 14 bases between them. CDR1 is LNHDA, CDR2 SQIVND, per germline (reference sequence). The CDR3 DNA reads TGTGCCAGTAGTTCCAGGGGCTCACTCTCCTACGAGCAGTACTTC. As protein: CASSSRGSLSYEQYF.

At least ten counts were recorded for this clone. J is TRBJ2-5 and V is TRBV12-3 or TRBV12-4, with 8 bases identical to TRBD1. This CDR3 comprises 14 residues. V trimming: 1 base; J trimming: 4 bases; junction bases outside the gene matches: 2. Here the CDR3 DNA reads TGTGCCAGCAGTTTAGGGACAGGGCGAGAGACCCAGTACTTC. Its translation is CASSLGTGRETQYF.

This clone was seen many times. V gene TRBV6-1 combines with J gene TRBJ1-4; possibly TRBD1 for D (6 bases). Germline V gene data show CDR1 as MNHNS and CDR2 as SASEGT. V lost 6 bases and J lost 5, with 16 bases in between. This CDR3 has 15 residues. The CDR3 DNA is TGTGCCAGCAGACCCCAGGGGCGGGGGAATGAAAAACTGTTTTTT. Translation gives CASRPQGRGNEKLFF.